The rows below give T cell receptor beta chains drawn from one sample of a study of T-cell reconstitution after alpha-beta-depleted transplantation in children. Via MiXCR, TCRdb re-called the PCR reads, giving one row per CDR3 protein. The data hold 600,000 to 800,000 distinct CDR3 sequences, with around 13% observed a single time. The sample in question was PBMCs, obtained before TCRalphabeta/CD19-depleted stem cell transplant. The receptors derive from a girl aged 2-15 years with congenital amegakaryocytic thrombocytopenia, due to receive a stem cell transplant. CDR3s include the opening cysteine and the closing phenylalanine or tryptophan. The D gene is left open where the match is weak. Rows may omit the clone size; those that give it use once, few, many or a size class.

>14|.|TRBJ2-3|TRBV7-9|TRBD2
CASSARLAGNTQYF
TGTGCCAGCAGCGCCAGACTAGCGGGGAATACGCAGTATTTT
>12|many|TRBJ2-1|TRBV5-1|.
CASSLDWPTGIF
TGCGCCAGCAGCTTGGATTGGCCAACCGGGATCTTC
>15|many|TRBJ2-2|TRBV20-1|.
CSARAGTANTGELFF
TGCAGTGCCAGAGCCGGGACGGCGAACACCGGGGAGCTGTTTTTT
>12|many|TRBJ1-1|TRBV29-1|.
CSVVTGNTEAFF
TGCAGCGTTGTCACCGGGAACACTGAAGCTTTCTTT
>18|.|TRBJ2-7|TRBV27|TRBD1
CASSLNRGLVLPSYEQYF
TGTGCCAGCAGTTTAAACAGGGGGCTCGTATTACCCTCCTACGAGCAGTACTTC
>15|many|TRBJ2-2|TRBV20-1|TRBD1
CSAPRTGVYAGELFF
TGCAGTGCGCCCCGAACAGGGGTTTATGCTGGGGAGCTGTTTTTT
>14|many|TRBJ2-2|TRBV12-3/TRBV12-4|.
CASSQLYISGELFF
TGTGCCAGCAGCCAACTCTACATATCCGGGGAGCTGTTTTTT
>16|.|TRBJ2-1|TRBV9|TRBD2
CASSATGTSGYNEQFF
TGTGCCAGCAGCGCAACCGGGACTAGCGGCTACAATGAGCAGTTCTTC
>17|many|TRBJ2-3|TRBV5-1|.
CASSSLGVLGGPDTQYF
TGCGCCAGCAGCTCCCTCGGGGTTTTAGGGGGTCCAGATACGCAGTATTTT
>14|.|TRBJ1-1|TRBV19|TRBD1
CASSMQGAYTEAFF
TGTGCCAGTAGTATGCAGGGGGCCTATACTGAAGCTTTCTTT
>13|many|TRBJ2-3|TRBV28|.
CASSFRGLDTQYF
TGCGCCAGCAGCTTCCGGGGGCTCGATACGCAGTATTTT
>13|few|TRBJ2-1|TRBV5-1|.
CASGRGYDNEQFF
TGCGCCAGCGGGCGGGGTTACGACAATGAGCAGTTCTTC
>15|.|TRBJ2-7|TRBV20-1|TRBD2
CSARDMREAAYEQYF
TGCAGTGCTAGAGACATGCGGGAGGCCGCCTACGAGCAGTACTTC
>15|many|TRBJ1-2|TRBV27|.
CASSPFLGSYYGYTF
TGTGCCAGCAGCCCATTCTTAGGGTCCTACTATGGCTACACCTTC
>14|few|TRBJ1-6|TRBV5-1|.
CASSLSPGDSPLHF
TGCGCCAGCAGCTTGTCGCCAGGGGACTCACCCCTCCACTTT
>16|.|TRBJ2-7|TRBV18|.
CASSLRWQAYSYEQYF
TGTGCCAGCTCACTTCGCTGGCAGGCTTACTCCTACGAGCAGTACTTC
>15|.|TRBJ2-5|TRBV12-3/TRBV12-4|TRBD2
CASSPGRLAGATQYF
TGTGCCAGCAGCCCCGGGCGGTTAGCGGGGGCGACCCAGTACTTC
>13|few|TRBJ1-4|TRBV20-1|.
CSARGGGNEKLFF
TGCAGTGCTAGGGGGGGTGGAAATGAAAAACTGTTTTTT
>14|many|TRBJ1-3|TRBV7-9|.
CASSLGPGGNTIYF
TGTGCCAGCAGCTTAGGACCGGGCGGAAACACCATATATTTT
>16|many|TRBJ2-3|TRBV7-2|.
CASSSRRVTSTDTQYF
TGTGCCAGCAGCTCGAGGAGGGTAACCTCCACAGATACGCAGTATTTT
>12|few|TRBJ2-1|TRBV11-1|.
CASSYSGHEQFF
TGTGCCAGCAGTTATAGCGGCCATGAGCAGTTCTTC
>16|few|TRBJ2-7|TRBV5-1|TRBD2
CASSPDLTTSQNEQYF
TGCGCCAGCAGCCCCGACCTCACGACTAGCCAGAACGAGCAGTACTTC
>16|many|TRBJ2-3|TRBV5-1|TRBD2
CASTFDLIAGDYTQYF
TGCGCCAGCACCTTCGACCTGATAGCGGGAGATTATACGCAGTATTTT
>12|.|TRBJ2-7|TRBV30|.
CAWLGTAYEQYF
TGTGCCTGGCTAGGGACCGCCTACGAGCAGTACTTC
>17|few|TRBJ2-1|TRBV14|TRBD2
CASSQGLGTTAYNEQFF
TGTGCCAGCAGCCAAGGTTTAGGGACTACCGCCTACAATGAGCAGTTCTTC
>11|.|TRBJ2-3|TRBV20-1|.
CSARDRDTQYF
TGCAGTGCTAGAGACAGGGATACGCAGTATTTT
>15|many|TRBJ1-1|TRBV4-1|.
CASSQLGTLNTEAFF
TGCGCCAGCAGCCAATTGGGCACCTTAAACACTGAAGCTTTCTTT
>17|.|TRBJ2-4|TRBV20-1|TRBD2
CSARGTSGRLAKNIQYF
TGCAGTGCTAGGGGGACTAGCGGGAGGCTAGCCAAAAACATTCAGTACTTC
>14|many|TRBJ1-1|TRBV7-9|.
CASRPPTGNPEAFF
TGTGCCAGCAGACCACCCACAGGGAATCCTGAAGCTTTCTTT
>8|many|TRBJ1-2|TRBV20-1|.
CSATPGYF
TGCAGTGCTACTCCAGGATACTTC
>11|many|TRBJ2-4|TRBV12-3/TRBV12-4|.
CASSLKNIQYF
TGTGCCAGCAGTTTAAAAAACATTCAGTACTTC
>16|.|TRBJ1-5|TRBV28|.
CASSWPLGGPNQPQHF
TGTGCCAGCAGTTGGCCTCTCGGGGGGCCCAATCAGCCCCAGCATTTT
>15|few|TRBJ2-7|TRBV19|.
CASSTAGRSPYEQYF
TGTGCCAGTAGTACAGCGGGCCGGTCCCCGTACGAGCAGTACTTC
>16|many|TRBJ2-1|TRBV10-2|TRBD1
CASSFRDRELYNEQFF
TGCGCCAGCAGTTTCCGGGACAGGGAACTCTACAATGAGCAGTTCTTC
>13|.|TRBJ2-1|TRBV14|.
CASSQRRSNEQFF
TGTGCCAGCAGCCAAAGGAGGAGCAATGAGCAGTTCTTC
>12|.|TRBJ2-5|TRBV20-1|.
CSAISPQETQYF
TGCAGTGCTATTAGTCCCCAAGAGACCCAGTACTTC
>15|many|TRBJ2-7|TRBV12-3/TRBV12-4|TRBD1
CASSPGQVLSYEQYF
TGTGCCAGCAGCCCGGGACAGGTTCTTTCCTACGAGCAGTACTTC
>12|few|TRBJ2-3|TRBV7-9|.
CASSMDTDTQYF
TGTGCCAGCAGCATGGATACAGATACGCAGTATTTT
>13|.|TRBJ1-4|TRBV5-1|.
CASSLVGNEKLFF
TGCGCCAGCAGCTTGGTGGGAAACGAAAAACTGTTTTTT
>15|many|TRBJ2-1|TRBV20-1|TRBD2
CSASHQAGTYNEQFF
TGCAGTGCTAGCCACCAAGCGGGAACATACAATGAGCAGTTCTTC
>16|.|TRBJ1-4|TRBV7-2|.
CASSLGLGHLNEKLFF
TGTGCCAGCAGCTTAGGGTTGGGGCACCTTAATGAAAAACTGTTTTTT
>15|many|TRBJ2-7|TRBV2|TRBD2
CATSRGLAEANEQYF
TGTGCCACCTCGAGAGGACTAGCGGAAGCTAACGAGCAGTACTTC
>15|many|TRBJ2-1|TRBV5-5|.
CASSIPWGTDNEQFF
TGTGCCAGCAGCATACCCTGGGGAACAGACAATGAGCAGTTCTTC
>13|few|TRBJ2-7|TRBV27|.
CASSITLYYEQYF
TGTGCCAGCAGTATCACTCTTTACTACGAGCAGTACTTC
>14|few|TRBJ2-2|TRBV5-1|.
CASSLQEDTGELFF
TGCGCCAGCAGCTTGCAGGAGGACACCGGGGAGCTGTTTTTT
>13|.|TRBJ2-3|TRBV12-5|.
CASGRTEQDTQYF
TGTGCTAGTGGCCGAACCGAACAGGATACGCAGTATTTT